One sample yielded the 14 T cell receptor beta chains listed below, sequenced in a study of T cells expressing NK-cell markers. TCRdb re-analyzed the 5' RACE reads; it lists each CDR3 protein once, without DNA. Its table records tens of thousands of distinct CDR3 sequences. Sample: blood T cells: a sorted CD56 or NKG2C T cell subset, CD4+ or CD8+ T cells, or bulk PBMC T cells (not recorded which). The receptor source for this set is a man between 18 and 69 years old in good health.

V is TRBV7-9 and J is TRBJ1-3. In germline, CDR1 is SEHNR, CDR2 FQNEAQ (reference sequence). The CDR3 sequence is 16 residues long. The CDR3 region is CASSLAQGMSGNTIYF.

CDR3 sequence reads: CASSDWSSPSGNTIYF. The chain combines TRBV2 with TRBJ1-3. The germline V gene encodes CDR1 SNHLY and CDR2 FYNNEI. This CDR3 is built from 16 residues.

V gene TRBV6-2 or TRBV6-3 combines with J gene TRBJ2-3; TCRdb's assignment of TRBD2 cannot be checked, as there is no DNA. The V gene's germline CDR1 is MNHEY and CDR2 SVGEGT. The CDR3 is 14 residues long. The CDR3 reads CATTGLAATDTQYF.

The chain joins TRBV5-1 to TRBJ2-1. Germline CDR1 is SGHRS and CDR2 is YFSETQ. This CDR3 has 14 residues. The CDR3 loop is CASSLEMTYNEQFF.

This rearrangement joins TRBV5-4 to TRBJ2-3; TCRdb names TRBD1, which stays unverified in the absence of DNA. The CDR3 runs 15 residues. Germline CDR1 SGHNT, CDR2 YYREEE (reference sequence). The CDR3 protein is CASSLARQGRDTQYF.

Here the CDR3 reads CASSVTGLAGGGEQFF. The V call is TRBV27, the J call TRBJ2-1; as DNA is missing, the TRBD2 call by TCRdb cannot be tested. The CDR3 has 16 amino acids. Looked up from germline, CDR1 is MNHEY and CDR2 is SMNVEV (reference sequence).

The genes are TRBV12-3 or TRBV12-4 and TRBJ1-3; TCRdb lists TRBD1, though no DNA is available to test this call. The CDR3 extends over 15 amino acids. This chain's CDR3 is CASSTTGTTKNTIYF.

The CDR3 here is CAWTNTGAAQGKLFF. The J gene is TRBJ1-4, the V gene TRBV30; TCRdb gives TRBD1 as the D gene, but with no DNA this cannot be confirmed. The CDR3 runs 15 residues. Looked up from germline, CDR1 is GTSNPN and CDR2 is SVGIG (reference sequence).

The chain employs TRBV7-7 and TRBJ2-5; TCRdb's D gene call, TRBD1, goes unchecked for lack of DNA. The CDR3 runs to 13 residues. Germline CDR1 reads SSHAT; CDR2 reads FNYEAQ (reference sequence). The CDR3 sequence: CASSRGPGETQYF.

The genes are TRBV29-1 and TRBJ2-4; TCRdb's D gene call, TRBD2, goes unchecked for lack of DNA. Looked up from germline, CDR1 is SQVTM and CDR2 is ANQGSEA. The CDR3 has 17 residues. CDR3 amino acids: CSVAAGSRRGRKWIQYF.

The chain couples TRBV12-3 or TRBV12-4 to TRBJ2-2; TCRdb selects TRBD2, and the lack of DNA leaves this call unchecked. This CDR3 contains 17 residues. CDR3 protein: CASSRLAGPRDTGELFF.

V and J are TRBV28 and TRBJ2-2; with no DNA, the TCRdb D assignment of TRBD1 cannot be verified. From germline, CDR1 is MDHEN and CDR2 SYDVKM. The length of the CDR3 is 13 residues. The CDR3 sequence is CASSLGATGELFF.

The gene calls are TRBV7-3 and TRBJ2-3; the TRBD2 assignment by TCRdb is unverifiable without DNA. CDR3 size: 15 residues. From germline, CDR1 is SGHTA and CDR2 FQGTGA. The CDR3 spells CASSLRSGDTDTQYF. Full variable domain (rest looked up from reference TRBV7-3 and TRBJ2-3): GAGVSQTPSNKVTEKGKYVELRCDPISGHTALYWYRQSLGQGPEFLIYFQGTGAADDSGLPNDRFFAVRPEGSVSTLKIQRTERGDSAVYLCASSLRSGDTDTQYFGPGTRLTVL.

J is TRBJ1-2 and V is TRBV20-1; TCRdb indicates TRBD1, and absent DNA this call remains unverified. Per the germline V gene, CDR1 is DFQATT and CDR2 is SNEGSKA (reference sequence). CDR3 size: 14 residues. This CDR3 reads CSAGQGQVIYGYTF.